This T cell receptor (beta chain) was recorded in a study of PD-1 blockade in classical Hodgkin lymphoma. Study context: Each patient was given nivolumab 3 mg/kg through a vein every 2 weeks.

The method was immunoSEQ multiplex PCR; TCRdb's version includes in-frame clones alone and lacks a portion of them. There are some 60,000 clones in the sample; roughly 90% occur only once, and 9.7% lies in the top ten. Each patient's relapse followed autologous stem cell transplantation, and brentuximab vedotin exposure varied. Trimming removed 2 bases at V and 5 bases at J, with 16 bases between. CDR3 length: 15 residues. Germline V gene lookup returns CDR1 SGHNT and CDR2 YYREEE (reference sequence). This chain links TRBV5-4 with TRBJ2-5; D perhaps matches TRBD2 (6 bases). The clonotype was recovered from a human donor with classical Hodgkin lymphoma. This specimen consisted of peripheral blood mononuclear cells (PBMCs), obtained at baseline. The chain's CDR3 is CASSLFGSGSETQYF. CDR3 nucleotide sequence: TGTGCCAGCAGCTTATTTGGCAGCGGGTCTGAGACCCAGTACTTC.